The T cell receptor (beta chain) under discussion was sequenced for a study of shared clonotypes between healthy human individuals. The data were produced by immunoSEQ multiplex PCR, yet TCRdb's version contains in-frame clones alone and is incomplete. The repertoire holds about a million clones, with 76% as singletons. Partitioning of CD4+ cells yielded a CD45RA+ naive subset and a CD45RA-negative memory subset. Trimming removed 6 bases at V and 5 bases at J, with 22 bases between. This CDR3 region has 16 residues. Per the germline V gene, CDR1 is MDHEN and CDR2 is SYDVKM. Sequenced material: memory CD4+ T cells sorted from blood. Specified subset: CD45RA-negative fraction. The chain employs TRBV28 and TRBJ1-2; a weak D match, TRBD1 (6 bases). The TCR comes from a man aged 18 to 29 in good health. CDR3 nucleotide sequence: TGTGCCAGCAGACTACCTGGGACAATGGGGAGTTATGGCTACACCTTC. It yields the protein CASRLPGTMGSYGYTF.